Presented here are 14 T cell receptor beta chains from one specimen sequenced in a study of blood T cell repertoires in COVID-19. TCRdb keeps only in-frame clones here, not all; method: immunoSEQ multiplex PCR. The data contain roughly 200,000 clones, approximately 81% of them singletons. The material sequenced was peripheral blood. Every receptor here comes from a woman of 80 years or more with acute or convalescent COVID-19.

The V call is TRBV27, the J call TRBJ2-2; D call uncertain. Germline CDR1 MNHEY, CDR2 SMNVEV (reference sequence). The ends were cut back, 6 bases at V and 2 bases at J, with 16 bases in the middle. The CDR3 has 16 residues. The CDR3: CASRFGAPRNTGELFF. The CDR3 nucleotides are TGTGCCAGCAGATTTGGAGCTCCCCGTAACACCGGGGAGCTGTTTTTT.

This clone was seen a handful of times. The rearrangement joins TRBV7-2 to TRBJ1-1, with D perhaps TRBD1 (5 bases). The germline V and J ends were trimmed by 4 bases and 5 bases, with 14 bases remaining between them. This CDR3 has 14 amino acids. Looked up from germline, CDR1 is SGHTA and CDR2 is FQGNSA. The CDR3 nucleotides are TGTGCCAGCAGCTCCAACAGGATTCAAACTGAAGCTTTCTTT. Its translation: CASSSNRIQTEAFF.

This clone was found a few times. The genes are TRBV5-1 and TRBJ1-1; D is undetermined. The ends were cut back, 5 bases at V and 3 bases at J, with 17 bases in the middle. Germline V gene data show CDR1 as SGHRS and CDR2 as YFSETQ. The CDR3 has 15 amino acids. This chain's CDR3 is CASRSFPSRDTEAFF. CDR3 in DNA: TGCGCCAGCAGGAGTTTCCCCTCTCGGGACACTGAAGCTTTCTTT.

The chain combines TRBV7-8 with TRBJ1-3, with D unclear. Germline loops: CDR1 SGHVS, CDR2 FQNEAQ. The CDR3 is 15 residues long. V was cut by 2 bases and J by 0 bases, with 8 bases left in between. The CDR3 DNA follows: TGTGCCAGCAGCTTAACTGCTAGCTCTGGAAACACCATATATTTT. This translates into CASSLTASSGNTIYF.

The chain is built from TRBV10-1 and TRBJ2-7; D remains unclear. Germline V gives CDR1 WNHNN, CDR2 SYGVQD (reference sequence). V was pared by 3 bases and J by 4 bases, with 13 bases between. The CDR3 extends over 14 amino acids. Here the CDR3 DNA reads TGCGCCAGCAGTGACCCTGCGGCCAATTACGAGCAGTACTTC. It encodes CASSDPAANYEQYF.

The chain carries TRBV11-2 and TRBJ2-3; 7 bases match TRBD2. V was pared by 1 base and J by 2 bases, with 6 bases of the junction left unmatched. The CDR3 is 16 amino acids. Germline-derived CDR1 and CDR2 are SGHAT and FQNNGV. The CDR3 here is CASSLGPSGITDTQYF. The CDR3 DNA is TGTGCCAGCAGCTTAGGGCCTAGCGGCATCACAGATACGCAGTATTTT. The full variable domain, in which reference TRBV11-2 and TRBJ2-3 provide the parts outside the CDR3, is EAGVAQSPRYKIIEKRQSVAFWCNPISGHATLYWYQQILGQGPKLLIQFQNNGVVDDSQLPKDRFSAERLKGVDSTLKIQPAKLEDSAVYLCASSLGPSGITDTQYFGPGTRLTVL.

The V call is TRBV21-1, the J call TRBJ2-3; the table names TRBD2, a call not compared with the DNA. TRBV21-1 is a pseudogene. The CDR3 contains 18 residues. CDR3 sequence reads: CASSKLDRSGGSSDTQYF. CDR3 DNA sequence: TGTGCCAGCAGCAAATTGGACCGTTCCGGCGGGAGTTCAGATACGCAGTATTTT.

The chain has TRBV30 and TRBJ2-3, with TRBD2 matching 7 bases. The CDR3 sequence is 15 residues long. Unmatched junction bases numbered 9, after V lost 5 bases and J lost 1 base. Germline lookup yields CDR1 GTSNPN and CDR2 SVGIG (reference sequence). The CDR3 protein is CAWSHGRLRTDTQYF. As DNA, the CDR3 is TGTGCCTGGTCACACGGGAGGTTACGCACAGATACGCAGTATTTT.

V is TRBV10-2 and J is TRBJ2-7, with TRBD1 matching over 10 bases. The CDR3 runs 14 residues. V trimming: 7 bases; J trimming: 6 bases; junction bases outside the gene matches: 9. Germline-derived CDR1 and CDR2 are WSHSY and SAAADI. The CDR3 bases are TGCGCCAGCATCCCGGGACAGGGGACATTCGAGCAGTACTTC. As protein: CASIPGQGTFEQYF.

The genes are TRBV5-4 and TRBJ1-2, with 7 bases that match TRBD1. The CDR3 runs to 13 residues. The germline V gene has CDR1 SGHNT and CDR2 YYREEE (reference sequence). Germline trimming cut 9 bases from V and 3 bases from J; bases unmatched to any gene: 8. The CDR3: CATSDRADYGYTF. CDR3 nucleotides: TGTGCCACCTCAGACAGGGCGGACTATGGCTACACCTTC.

CDR3: CAISGQGDPRGEQYF. In DNA form, the CDR3 reads TGTGCCATCAGTGGACAGGGTGACCCGAGGGGCGAGCAGTACTTC. The rearrangement links TRBV10-3 to TRBJ2-7, with 7 bases aligning to TRBD1. The germline V gene has CDR1 ENHRY and CDR2 SYGVKD. V shed 4 bases and J 6 bases; nucleotides not matched to a gene: 12. The CDR3 length is 15 residues.

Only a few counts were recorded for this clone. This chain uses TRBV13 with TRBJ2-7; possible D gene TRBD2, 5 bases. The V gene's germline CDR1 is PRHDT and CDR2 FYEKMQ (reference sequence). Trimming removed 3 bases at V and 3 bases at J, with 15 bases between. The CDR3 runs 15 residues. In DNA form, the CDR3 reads TGTGCCAGCAGCTTGTCGTCGGGAACCTTCTACGAGCAGTACTTC. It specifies CASSLSSGTFYEQYF. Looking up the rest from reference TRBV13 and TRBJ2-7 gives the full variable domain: AAGVIQSPRHLIKEKRETATLKCYPIPRHDTVYWYQQGPGQDPQFLISFYEKMQSDKGSIPDRFSAQQFSDYHSELNMSSLELGDSALYFCASSLSSGTFYEQYFGPGTRLTVT.

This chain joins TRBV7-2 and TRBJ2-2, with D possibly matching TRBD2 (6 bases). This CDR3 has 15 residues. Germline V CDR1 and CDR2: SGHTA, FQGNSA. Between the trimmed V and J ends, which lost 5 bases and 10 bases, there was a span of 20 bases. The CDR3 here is CASSPREDLISELFF. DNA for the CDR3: TGTGCCAGCAGCCCGAGGGAGGACCTTATTTCGGAGCTGTTTTTT.

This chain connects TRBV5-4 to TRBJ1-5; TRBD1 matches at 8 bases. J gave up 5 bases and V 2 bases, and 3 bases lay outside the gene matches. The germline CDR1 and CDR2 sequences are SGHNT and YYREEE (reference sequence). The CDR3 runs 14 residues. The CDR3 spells CASSFQGADQPQHF. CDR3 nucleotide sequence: TGTGCCAGCAGCTTCCAGGGGGCTGATCAGCCCCAGCATTTT. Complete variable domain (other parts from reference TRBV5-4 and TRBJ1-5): ETGVTQSPTHLIKTRGQQVTLRCSSQSGHNTVSWYQQALGQGPQFIFQYYREEENGRGNFPPRFSGLQFPNYSSELNVNALELDDSALYLCASSFQGADQPQHFGDGTRLSIL.